This T cell receptor (beta chain) emerged from a study of shared clonotypes between healthy human individuals (dated by TCRdb to about 2020). About the study as a whole: Three men and a couple of women, aged 18 to 49 years, made up the cohort. Different laboratories and diverse techniques were used to prepare libraries and sequence TCR repertoires, to increase sequencing depth and limit assay-specific biases. For each donor, three plates each were used for CD4 naive and CD4 memory, two plates were used for CD8 naive, and one plate was used for CD8 memory. Each donor's leukapheresis produced roughly between roughly 0.94 and 9.5 billion PBMCs. To estimate repertoire size and how much clonotypes are shared between individuals, the study performed deep sequencing of blood TCR repertoires from roughly five healthy adults. General study outcomes and caveats: Based on pairwise subsampling, the degree of clonotype sharing among donors was expected to be affected by sequencing depth. Because the study included a small number of donors, the genetic and exposure-history diversity represented was limited. Roughly 5% of naive CD4, roughly 3.6% of naive CD8, roughly 2.4% of memory CD4, and around 0.42% of memory CD8 clonotypes were shared across several donors. Even with the large sequencing depth, rarefaction of the sorted-subset datasets indicated that sequencing was incomplete. Sampling was restricted to blood, and TCR repertoires in tissue are likely to differ from TCR repertoires in blood. Compared with non-shared clonotypes, the clonotypes found in all four sorted-subset donors had higher generation probabilities. Naive subsets generally had larger estimated clonotype richness than memory subsets.

Remarks on this clone: Its antigen target is currently unknown. The record has no base qualities; no much larger clone is one base away.

The CDR3 holds 12 amino acids from the cysteine to the phenylalanine. The sequence is cut down to CDR3 DNA, 36 bases in frame from base 1. The CDR1 and CDR2 encoded by the germline V gene are LGHNT and FRNRAP. Trimming removed 4 bases from V and 1 base from J, leaving 4 bases between the germline ends. The donors were healthy, HIV-negative adults with no recently reported acute infections or vaccinations. Every donor was a Caucasian adult residing in Nashville, Tennessee, USA. Magnetic negative selection was used to enrich CD4+ T cells, after which naive cells were positively selected on CD45RA and the negative fraction became the memory subset. Blood was collected by leukapheresis, and PBMCs were isolated by Ficoll-Histopaque density gradient centrifugation and then cryopreserved in liquid nitrogen vapor phase. Analytical flow cytometry was used to check the purity and quantity of every magnetically sorted T cell population. From each sorted fraction, genomic DNA was isolated and quantified by UV absorbance on a Nanodrop 2000c.

Using the deep immunoSEQ assay, multiplex PCR amplified TCR CDR3 regions from genomic DNA. Extracted genomic DNA from each cell subset was distributed evenly across all wells of several immunoSEQ 96-well plates, and each plate was treated as a replicate. Each replicate PCR for sorted subsets received roughly 200 ng genomic DNA, equal to roughly 29,000 T cell genomes. Purified libraries were quantified with a Qubit 3.0 fluorometer, sized on a Bioanalyzer 2100, and re-quantified with the KAPA Library Quantification kit. Every immunoSEQ 96-well plate was sequenced on a separate single-read 150-cycle Illumina NextSeq 550 flow cell. The paper's data handling went like this. The immunoSEQ output contained only junctional sequences without quality scores, so filtering could not match that applied to full-length reads. To assign V/J genes and CDR3, sequences were annotated using PyIR, a Python wrapper for IgBLAST v1.9, with IMGT germline references. Reads were removed for weak V/J assignments (E-value above 1e-6), missing CDR3, stop codons, out-of-frame junctions, or ambiguous translated residues. V3J clonotypes were defined by identical inferred V gene, J gene, and CDR3 amino acid sequence. Percentage overlap between repertoires was computed as shared unique clonotypes divided by the size of the smaller repertoire. RTK rarefaction, the Chao1 estimator, and Recon v2.1 estimates of unobserved clonotypes were used to assess repertoire richness. Generation probabilities for all TCRbeta clonotypes obtained by the gDNA method from several donors were computed using OLGA. TCRdb holds this immuneACCESS table with in-frame rearrangements only. Some clones are missing; in checked studies, unresolved V genes explain under half, and the rest has no known cause. Clonal size and the V and J genes are those of that table, whereas D and trimming came from the DNA. In all, the sample holds 1.6 million or so clones, and roughly 97% of those were seen once. About 1.2% of the sample belongs to the ten largest clones.

Rearrangement joined TRBV12-5 to TRBJ1-1; no D segment can be confidently identified. The clonotype comes from a man aged 30-40 years in good health. Sequenced: naive CD4+ T cells sorted from blood. The sample's cell subset or site label, decoded: CD45RA+ positively selected. The nucleotide sequence is TGTGCTAGTGGTTGGGAGAACACTGAAGCTTTCTTT. It is translated as CASGWENTEAFF.